What follows is one TCR beta chain and its context. These data belong to a study of radiation and T cells in renal cell carcinoma. As to time point: blood 4 weeks post-SBRT, at nephrectomy. Treatment here: 15 Gy SBRT to primary tumor, nephrectomy 4 weeks later. Nephrectomy followed 15 Gy stereotactic body radiation by 4 weeks. Produced via immunoSEQ multiplex PCR; TCRdb's table is partial and in-frame only. The sample has approximately 150,000 clones, roughly 90% seen once; the top ten hold less than 20%. Germline V gene lookup returns CDR1 MDHEN and CDR2 SYDVKM. The CDR3 contains 15 residues. V shed 2 bases, J shed 0 bases, and the junction held 1 base outside the gene matches.

This receptor was taken from a woman aged 45-59 years with renal cell carcinoma. The starting material was blood, obtained from a patient whose treatment included radiotherapy and nephrectomy. The gene calls are TRBV28 and TRBJ1-3; 7 bases fit TRBD1. The CDR3 DNA reads TGTGCCAGCAGTTTAGCAGGGGGCTCTGGAAACACCATATATTTT. Its protein product is CASSLAGGSGNTIYF. Based on the CDR3 plus reference TRBV28 and TRBJ1-3, the full variable domain is DVKVTQSSRYLVKRTGEKVFLECVQDMDHENMFWYRQDPGLGLRLIYFSYDVKMKEKGDIPEGYSVSREKKERFSLILESASTNQTSMYLCASSLAGGSGNTIYFGEGSWLTVV.